This T cell receptor beta chain came from a study of CD8+ T cells in alopecia areata. About the study: Tofacitinib therapy took 6 to 18 months; 6 months off drug came after.

The sample's treatment: oral pan-JAK inhibitor, 5-10 mg twice daily. PBMC-derived CD4+ and CD8+ T cells were sorted. Whole-study results and caveats: The study found tofacitinib significantly decreased scalp clonality and expanded CD8+ clones among the top 100.

CDR1 and CDR2 (germline): LGHNT, FRNRAP. The CDR3 extends over 15 amino acids. The trim removed 7 bases at V and 6 bases at J, leaving 10 bases unmatched. This clone was seen a handful of times. Its antigen remains unknown. Following RNA extraction, reverse transcription yielded cDNA that acted as the sequencing template. This table comes from immunoSEQ multiplex PCR, and its TCRdb copy is limited to in-frame clones, with some not included. The sample lists 170,000 or so clones; around 60% were seen once. The TCR sequence derives from a human donor with alopecia areata. This specimen was CD8+ T cells sorted from blood, taken at week 24, from a patient treated with tofacitinib. This chain links TRBV12-5 with TRBJ2-1, with 9 bases matching TRBD2. CDR3 bases: TGTGCTAGTGCCCCCGGCGGGGGGGCTTCCAATGAGCAGTTCTTC. Its translation: CASAPGGGASNEQFF.